This TCR beta chain derives from a study of blood T cell repertoires in COVID-19. Study-wide background: Sites across the United States, Italy and Spain contributed samples from acute and convalescent COVID-19. The cDNA or gDNA used as material had been derived from T cells, B-cell-depleted T cells, or PBMCs.

Germline-derived CDR1 and CDR2 are SGHVS and FQNEAQ. This CDR3 comprises 17 residues. Trimming cost V 3 bases and J 0 bases, with 12 bases left between them. In the original analysis: Scientists estimated how many nucleated cells there were by amplifying reference gene primers. Generated by immunoSEQ multiplex PCR, the TCRdb table keeps only in-frame clones and is missing some. V, J and clone size are taken as reported in that table, and D and trimming were inferred from the DNA itself. The table lists 150,000 to 200,000 clones, 65% to 85% of them singletons. The sequence derives from a man in his sixties with active or convalescent COVID-19. Sample: peripheral blood. This rearrangement joins TRBV7-8 to TRBJ2-6; maybe TRBD1 (5 bases). CDR3 DNA sequence: TGTGCCAGCAGCTTCCCAGGGATCGCCTCTGGGGCCAACGTCCTGACTTTC. It encodes CASSFPGIASGANVLTF.